This T cell receptor (beta chain) derives from a study of cytomegalovirus exposure and HLA in healthy donors (dated by TCRdb to 2016 to 2017). In terms of the full investigation: An earlier analysis of several hundred of the donors reported more than 250 Gb of sequence data and 117 million unique TCR beta sequences from some 180 million T cells. Using immunosequencing, the study profiled T cell repertoires from around 670 subjects and related those repertoires to cytomegalovirus serostatus. Donor age, sex, ethnicity and CMV serostatus were compiled alongside the repertoire data. The number of donors typed differed by locus, with roughly 620-630 for A, B, C, DRB1 and DQB1, roughly 520 for DQA1, 600 to 610 for DPA1, and 472 for DPB1. A later genetic analysis took genome-wide SNP genotypes for about three fifths of the 666 donors and used that subset as a discovery cohort. Roughly 300 gigabases of sequencing data and tens of millions of unique TCR sequences made up an early release that covered approximately 650 HLA-typed donors. All discovery cohort repertoires had been generated on a single sequencing platform. High-throughput TCR immunosequencing, statistical association of individual TCRs with disease status, and machine learning were combined to predict cytomegalovirus infection status. The aim of the study was to test whether cataloging public T cell receptors could identify signatures of past pathogen exposure. Along with the approximately 700-subject first cohort, a separate validation cohort of around 120 different subjects was used. Across around 400 genotyped donors of the cohort, an average of about 240,000 unique TCR beta nucleotide sequences per donor were sequenced, and roughly a sixth of those sequences were non-productive. Rather than using new phenotypic data, the later analysis identified candidate immune exposures from TCR beta sequences and from how often those sequences occurred across donors. Roughly five DR-DQ haplotypes were treated as single units for association and clustering because of strong linkage in the cohort. To study patterns of TCR occurrence, a later analysis re-analyzed previously published TCR beta repertoires from around 660 donors and added high-resolution HLA genotyping. Of the roughly 400 genotyped donors, 81% were placed in the genetic ancestry cluster associated with self-reported Caucasian donors. An earlier analysis of fewer than 700 of the donors applied high-throughput TCR beta sequencing to assess whether each TCR beta V gene segment acted as functional or pseudogenic. Class I and class II HLA loci were covered by the typing at four-digit resolution. Results and caveats for the whole study, not just this receptor: In an earlier analysis of some 540 of the donors, most TCR beta V segments appeared in productive rearrangements about 87% or about 30% of the time, broadly matching IMGT annotations. While some public TCRs were present in many individuals, most TCR sequences turned up only very rarely across donors. Linkage disequilibrium might explain the correlated functional status among segregating V segments, but an unknown experimental factor could not be excluded. A later analysis found that most CMV-associated TCR beta chains appeared HLA-restricted, with HLA associations seemingly driven largely by CMV exposure. Compared with the roughly 720-donor mean, donors in an Asian-associated ancestry cluster had fewer N-insertions in productive TCRs, according to a later genetic analysis. This cohort had only TCR beta chains sequenced, and the lack of alpha or paired-chain data limited which features could be detected. A further reported finding was that TCR beta sequences accurately predicted the HLA-A and HLA-B alleles for most subjects in the first cohort. Because HLA typing was unavailable for some donors at each locus, only the typed subset was used in association tests. For the cohort, immune exposure information was limited to CMV serostatus. The study listed 164 TCR beta chains as associated with cytomegalovirus. In a later analysis, the rate of TCR association differed among HLA loci, with DRB1 alleles having the most associated TCRs and HLA-C alleles having the fewest. Some IMGT-functional V segments, including TRBV6-2 and TRBV6-3, could not be told apart with the 87-base-pair reads, so those segments were excluded. According to the authors, the approach could potentially be generalized to other disease states and immunological phenotypes. A later analysis associated 15,000 or so TCR beta sequences with specific HLA alleles at a false discovery rate of 0.05. An association between a missense DCLRE1C variant and V-gene and J-gene trimming of TCR beta chains was found in a later genetic analysis and replicated in an independent cohort. A cluster of highly shared sequence variants was judged likely to be a technical artifact of the sequencing pipeline. Sequencing depth was assumed to be roughly uniform across donors in the presence/absence analyses, though that assumption may not hold. Because counts were too low, under 20 rarely observed V segments, including chromosome 9 orphons, were left out of the earlier analysis of a few hundred of the donors. In vitro tests confirmed that a few of the cytomegalovirus-associated TCR beta chains recognize cytomegalovirus antigens. According to a later analysis, parvovirus B19, influenza, CMV and Epstein-Barr virus appeared linked to several top co-occurrence clusters. In both the original and validation cohorts, the classifier was reported to diagnose cytomegalovirus status with high specificity and sensitivity. When HLA alleles, especially DR and DQ, strongly co-occurred, attributing TCR associations to individual alleles was difficult. In a later analysis, HLA-associated TCR beta chains were found to be more clonally expanded and to have lower generation probabilities than equally common non-associated chains.

Taken from cysteine to phenylalanine, the CDR3 has 16 residues. Only the CDR3 part of the read is kept: 48 bases, read in frame from the first base. Via the germline V gene, CDR1 is MDHEN and CDR2 SYDVKM. V has 7 bases trimmed and J has 2 bases trimmed; junction bases matching no gene number 10. Library preparation used the immunoSEQ multiplex PCR assay. The multiplex PCR relied on a mix of 60 forward primers for TCR Vbeta segments and 13 reverse primers for TCR Jbeta segments. The CDR3 region of rearranged TCR beta genes was amplified from genomic DNA with a multiplex PCR assay. Amplified TCR beta libraries were sequenced as 87-base-pair reads on the Illumina HiSeq System. Under the source paper's analysis protocol: A later analysis tallied some 79 million unique TCR beta chains across the 666 repertoires, and approximately 12 million of those chains were shared by two or more donors. A nearest-neighbor algorithm error-corrected the raw reads and collapsed the reads into unique sequences, merging closely related sequences to remove PCR and sequencing errors. To assign V, D and J gene segments, CDR3 sequences were aligned to IMGT reference sequences. For a sequence to be retained, a match of at least six nucleotides was required to both a V gene segment and a J gene segment. A rearrangement counted as productive if the CDR3 had no stop codons and remained in frame with V and J, and every other rearrangement counted as non-productive. CDR3 was defined by IMGT convention, running from the second conserved V-encoded cysteine to the conserved J-encoded phenylalanine. The earlier analysis of 500 to 750 of the donors excluded any sequence lacking an unambiguous match to a single V gene segment. An earlier analysis of about 590 of the donors classified V segments as functional when productive rearrangements were above 56.7% and as segregating when the standard deviation between donors was above 5%. A statistical classification framework was built for diagnosing cytomegalovirus status from the catalog of TCR beta chain sequences. In a later analysis, TCR nucleotide sequences were compared against IMGT/GENE-DB human TR gene sequences so that V and J genes could be assigned. A later analysis assigned CDR3 sequences and most-parsimonious VDJ recombination scenarios with the TCRdist pipeline. In a later analysis, each TCR beta chain was defined by its CDR3 amino acid sequence together with its V-gene family, and reads lacking a unique V-gene family were excluded. As a way to deal with suspected cross-contamination and a sequencing artifact, a later analysis dropped roughly 600 nucleotide sequences that were highly shared and had low generation probability. In a later analysis, a clonal expansion index was calculated for each public chain from normalized within-repertoire ranks of inferred template counts. In a later analysis, generation probabilities were computed using a VDJ recombination model fitted to out-of-frame rearrangements, and the results were checked against IGoR. A later analysis scored TCR-TCR, TCR-HLA and TCR-CMV co-occurrence with hypergeometric tests, applying a repertoire-size bias correction to TCR pairs. In a later analysis, false discovery rates were estimated by permuting HLA or CMV assignments 20 times. A later analysis grouped co-occurring TCRs with DBSCAN, adding TCRdist sequence similarity when clustering within HLA-allele-positive subsets. Repertoires with fewer than 30,000 or more than 120,000 public chains, plus five repertoires with anomalous nucleotide sharing, were excluded from co-occurrence clustering. TCRdb holds this immuneACCESS table with in-frame rearrangements only. Some clones are missing; in checked studies, unresolved V genes explain under half, and the rest has no known cause. V and J calls and clone size are as listed in that table; D and trimming were resolved from the DNA. The sample table holds about 120,000 clones, of which under 90% were seen once. The ten largest clones represent 7.5% to 9.5% of the sample.

Points on this clone: Its recognized antigen is unknown. Per-nucleotide qualities are absent, and no much larger clonotype sits a single base away.

In total, roughly 670 healthy bone marrow donors made up the cohort. Cohort members were all nominally healthy when sampled, although unrecorded immune exposures were likely present. The donor tested CMV seropositive, placing the donor among the 310 or so seropositive members of the cohort. Each donor provided a peripheral blood sample, and peripheral blood mononuclear cells were used for TCR beta sequencing. Genomic DNA was extracted from the blood cell samples with the Qiagen DNeasy Blood Extraction Kit. The clonotype comes from a female donor in good health and CMV-seropositive. The chain is made from TRBV28 and TRBJ2-1; 8 junctional bases match TRBD2. Specimen: PBMCs. Read as DNA, the sequence is TGTGCCAGCACCCTTTGGTCGGGGGGGGCCTACAATGAGCAGTTCTTC. It codes for CASTLWSGGAYNEQFF.